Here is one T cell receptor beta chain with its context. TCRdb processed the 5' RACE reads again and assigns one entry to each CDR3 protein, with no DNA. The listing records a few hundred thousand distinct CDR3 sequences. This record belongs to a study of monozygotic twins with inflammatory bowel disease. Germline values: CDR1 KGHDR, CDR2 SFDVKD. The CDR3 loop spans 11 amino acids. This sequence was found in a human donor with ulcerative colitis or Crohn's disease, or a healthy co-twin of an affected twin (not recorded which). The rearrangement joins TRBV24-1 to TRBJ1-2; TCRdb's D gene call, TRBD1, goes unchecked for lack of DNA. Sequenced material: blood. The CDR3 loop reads CATWTGHGYTF.